This T cell receptor (beta chain) derives from a study of vaccination and CD4 T cells after COVID-19. CDR3 length: 14 amino acids. Germline V lookup: CDR1 SGHRS, CDR2 YFSETQ. The Oncomine TCR Beta short-read assay was applied to DNA of cultured CD4+ T cells. One entry per CDR3 protein results from TCRdb running MiXCR on the PCR reads. This table has about 20,000 distinct CDR3 sequences, around 53% appearing once. Points on this clonotype: The antigen is undetermined. An end of the junction differs from the germline gene, which may be a read error.

Treatment: roughly 10-day PBMC culture with coronavirus spike peptide pools or control peptides (ViraFEST assay). The sequence derives from a human donor who had recovered from COVID-19. Sequencing was done on a sample of CD4+ T cells from blood, cultured in vitro. The chain joins TRBV5-1 to TRBJ1-6; D is unclear. The CDR3 here is CASRLEAQVSPLHF. The CDR3 DNA sequence: TGCGCCAGCAGACTGGAGGCCCAGGTGTCCCCCCTTCACTTT.